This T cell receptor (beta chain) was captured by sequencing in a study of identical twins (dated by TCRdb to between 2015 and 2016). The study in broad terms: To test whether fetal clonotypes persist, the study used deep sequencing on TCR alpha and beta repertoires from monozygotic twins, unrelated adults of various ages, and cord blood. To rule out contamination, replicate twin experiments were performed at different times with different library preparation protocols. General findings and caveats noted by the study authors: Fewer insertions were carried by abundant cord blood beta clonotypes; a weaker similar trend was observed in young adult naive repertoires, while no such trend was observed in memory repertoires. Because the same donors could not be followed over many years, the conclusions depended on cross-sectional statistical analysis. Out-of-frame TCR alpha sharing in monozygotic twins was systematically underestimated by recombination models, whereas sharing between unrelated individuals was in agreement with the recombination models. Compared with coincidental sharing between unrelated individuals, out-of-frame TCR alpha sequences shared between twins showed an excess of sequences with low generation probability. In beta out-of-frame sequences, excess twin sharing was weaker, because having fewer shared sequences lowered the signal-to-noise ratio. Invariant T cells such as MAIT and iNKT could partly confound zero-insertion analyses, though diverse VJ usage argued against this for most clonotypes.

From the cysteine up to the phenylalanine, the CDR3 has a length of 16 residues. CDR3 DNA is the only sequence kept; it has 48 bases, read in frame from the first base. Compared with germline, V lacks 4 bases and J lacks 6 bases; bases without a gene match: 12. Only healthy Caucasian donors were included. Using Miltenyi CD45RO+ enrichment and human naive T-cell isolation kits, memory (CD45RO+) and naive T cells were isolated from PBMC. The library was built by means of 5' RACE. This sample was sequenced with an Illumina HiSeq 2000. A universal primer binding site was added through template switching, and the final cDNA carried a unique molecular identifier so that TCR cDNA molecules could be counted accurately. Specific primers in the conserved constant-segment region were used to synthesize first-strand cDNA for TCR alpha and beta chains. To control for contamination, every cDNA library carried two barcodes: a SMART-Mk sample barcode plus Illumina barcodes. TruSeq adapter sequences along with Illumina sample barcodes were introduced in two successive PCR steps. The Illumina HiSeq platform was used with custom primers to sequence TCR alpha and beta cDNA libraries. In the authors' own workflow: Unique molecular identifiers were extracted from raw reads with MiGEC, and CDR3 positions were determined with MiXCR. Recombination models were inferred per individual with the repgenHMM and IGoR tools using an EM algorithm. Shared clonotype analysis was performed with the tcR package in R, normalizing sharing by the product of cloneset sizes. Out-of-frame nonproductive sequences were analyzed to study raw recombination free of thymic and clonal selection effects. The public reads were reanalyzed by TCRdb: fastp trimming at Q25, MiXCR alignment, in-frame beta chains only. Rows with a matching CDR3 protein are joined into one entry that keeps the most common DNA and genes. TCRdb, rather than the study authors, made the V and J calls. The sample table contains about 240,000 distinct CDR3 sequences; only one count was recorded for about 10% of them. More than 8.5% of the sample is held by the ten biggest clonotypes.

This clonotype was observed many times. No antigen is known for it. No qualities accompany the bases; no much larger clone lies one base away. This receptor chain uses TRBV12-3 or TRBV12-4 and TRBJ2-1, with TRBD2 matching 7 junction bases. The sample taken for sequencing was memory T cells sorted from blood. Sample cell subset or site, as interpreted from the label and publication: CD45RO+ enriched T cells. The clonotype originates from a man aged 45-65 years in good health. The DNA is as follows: TGTGCCAGCAGTTGGGGACCGGGTAGCGGGCCCAATGAGCAGTTCTTC. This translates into CASSWGPGSGPNEQFF.